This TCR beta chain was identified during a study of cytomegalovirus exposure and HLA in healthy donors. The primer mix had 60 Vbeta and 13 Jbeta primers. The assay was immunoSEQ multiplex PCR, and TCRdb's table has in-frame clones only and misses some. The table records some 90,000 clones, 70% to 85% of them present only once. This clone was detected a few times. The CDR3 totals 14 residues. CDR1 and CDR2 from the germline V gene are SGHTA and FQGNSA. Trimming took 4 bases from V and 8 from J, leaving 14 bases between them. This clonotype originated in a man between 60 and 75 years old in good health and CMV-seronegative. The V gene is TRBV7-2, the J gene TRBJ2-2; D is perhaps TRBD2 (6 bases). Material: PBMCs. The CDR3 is CASSSDGSRGELFF. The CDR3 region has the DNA TGTGCCAGCAGCTCTGACGGGAGTAGGGGGGAGCTGTTTTTT. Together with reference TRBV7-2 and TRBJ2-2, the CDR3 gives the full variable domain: GAGVSQSPSNKVTEKGKDVELRCDPISGHTALYWYRQSLGQGLEFLIYFQGNSAPDKSGLPSDRFSAERTGGSVSTLTIQRTQQEDSAVYLCASSSDGSRGELFFGEGSRLTVL.